This T cell receptor beta chain was observed in a study of response to subunit inactivated influenza vaccine. One entry per CDR3 protein, called by TCRdb with MiXCR from the RT-PCR reads. Of roughly 500,000 distinct CDR3 sequences listed, roughly 23% were seen once; the top ten hold less than 2.5%. A few counts support this clonotype. Its antigen remains unidentified. Germline trimming cut 4 bases from V and 1 base from J; bases unmatched to any gene: 6. The CDR3 runs to 17 residues. Germline CDR1 reads SGHRS; CDR2 reads YFSETQ. Study conclusions and caveats: Authors suggested few new T cells are recruited by each seasonal influenza vaccination.

The clonotype was recovered from a man aged 50 or older who received an inactivated influenza vaccine. V usage is TRBV5-1 and J usage is TRBJ2-5; 14 bases align to TRBD2. Here the sequenced sample was CD4+ T cells sorted from PBMCs, taken less than 6 days after vaccination. The CDR3 region is CASSAGLAGVSQETQYF. DNA for the CDR3: TGCGCCAGCAGCGCGGGACTAGCGGGAGTTTCCCAAGAGACCCAGTACTTC. Full variable domain (outside the CDR3, taken from reference TRBV5-1 and TRBJ2-5): KAGVTQTPRYLIKTRGQQVTLSCSPISGHRSVSWYQQTPGQGLQFLFEYFSETQRNKGNFPGRFSGRQFSNSRSEMNVSTLELGDSALYLCASSAGLAGVSQETQYFGPGTRLLVL.